This T cell receptor beta chain is drawn from a study of siplizumab effects on memory and regulatory T cells. The study's findings and limits: Controls showed an average of around 27% Treg-derived mappable alloreactive CD4+ clones, while siplizumab showed around 69%. Naive T cell populations appeared to exhibit greater diversity than memory cells and appeared to be major alloresponse contributors. Proliferating clones, CD4+ or CD8+, lacked an assignable naive or memory phenotype in roughly 75-95% of cases.

This clone was recorded once. Its specificity is not known. Method: immunoSEQ multiplex PCR; TCRdb's copy keeps in-frame clones and lacks some. The sample has approximately 98,000 clones, 85% to 95% seen once. The sequencing sample was made of non-Treg CD4+ T cells sorted from blood. The TCR originated in a human donor in good health.

CDR3 nucleotides: TGCGCCAGCAGAGGGGCGGGGGAATACAATGAGCAGTTCTTC. Translation: CASRGAGEYNEQFF. The chain uses TRBV4-1 and TRBJ2-1; 7 bases agree with TRBD2. The CDR3 runs 14 residues. Germline lookup yields CDR1 MGHRA and CDR2 YSYEKL. J gave up 4 bases and V 6 bases, and 6 bases lay outside the gene matches.